Shown below are 14 T cell receptor beta chains from a single sample sequenced in a study of blood T cells in healthy people across ages. Together with a sample-barcoded 5' primer, a J-beta primer mix was included in a second PCR lasting about 6 to 11 cycles. TCRdb processed the 5' RACE reads anew with MiXCR; each CDR3 protein has one entry. There are about 1.4 million distinct CDR3 sequences in the sample; roughly 59% occur only once, and over 5% lies in the top ten. The sample was blood. The receptors were gathered from a man aged 18 to 35 in good health.

V gene TRBV6-1 combines with J gene TRBJ1-4, with D maybe TRBD1 (5 bases). Trimming took 5 bases from V and 5 from J, leaving 15 bases between them. This CDR3 is 15 amino acids long. Germline V gene sequence: CDR1 MNHNS, CDR2 SASEGT. The CDR3 spells CASSPWDRQNEKLFF. The CDR3 DNA reads as TGTGCCAGCAGTCCATGGGACCGACAAAATGAAAAACTGTTTTTT.

This clonotype was counted between two and nine times. The chain couples TRBV10-3 to TRBJ2-7; TRBD1 might be the D (6 bases). The germline V and J ends were trimmed by 9 bases and 0 bases, with 9 bases remaining between them. This CDR3 is 12 amino acids long. Germline CDR1 ENHRY, CDR2 SYGVKD. In nucleotides, the CDR3 is TGTGCCATAGGACAGAGCTCCTACGAGCAGTACTTC. It is translated as CAIGQSSYEQYF.

The chain couples TRBV4-3 to TRBJ1-6, with 8 bases matching TRBD1. The CDR3 is made up of 16 amino acids. J gave up 7 bases and V 4 bases, and 9 bases lay outside the gene matches. CDR1 and CDR2 (germline): LGHNA, YSLEER. This CDR3 reads CASSRGKRDRNSPLHF. Written as DNA, the CDR3 is TGCGCCAGCAGCCGGGGCAAGAGGGACAGGAATTCACCCCTCCACTTT.

This rearrangement joins TRBV7-2 to TRBJ2-7; perhaps TRBD1 as D (6 bases). The germline V gene encodes CDR1 SGHTA and CDR2 FQGNSA. The V end lost 4 bases, the J end lost 3 bases, and 10 bases lay between the germline ends. CDR3 size: 13 residues. As DNA, the CDR3 is TGTGCCAGCAGCTCGAGCAGGGGCTACGAGCAGTACTTC. Translation gives CASSSSRGYEQYF.

V and J are TRBV29-1 and TRBJ2-1, with TRBD2 identical over 8 bases. The V segment lost 0 bases and the J segment 10 bases; nucleotides outside the gene matches: 11. From germline, CDR1 is SQVTM and CDR2 ANQGSEA. CDR3 length: 15 residues. The CDR3 bases are TGCAGCGTTGAAGATCATCTTGGGACTAGTGAAGAGCAGTTCTTC. Translating it yields CSVEDHLGTSEEQFF.

This clonotype was seen just once. V is TRBV10-1 and J is TRBJ2-2; 10 nucleotides align to TRBD1. The CDR3 extends over 16 amino acids. Per the germline V gene, CDR1 is WNHNN and CDR2 is SYGVQD (reference sequence). In DNA form, the CDR3 reads TGCCCCCCACCCGGGGACAGGGGAAATGGGGCCGGGGAGCTGTTTTTT. It translates to CPPPGDRGNGAGELFF.

This clonotype was found a few times. The genes are TRBV12-3 or TRBV12-4 and TRBJ2-7, with D possibly matching TRBD2 (5 bases). The CDR3 is 14 residues long. Trimming took 2 bases from V and 2 from J, leaving 10 bases between them. CDR3: CASSLRDLTYEQYF. CDR3 bases: TGTGCCAGCAGTTTACGGGATCTTACCTACGAGCAGTACTTC.

This clonotype was found a few times. V is TRBV28 and J is TRBJ2-7; tentative D call: TRBD1 (6 bases). The CDR3 consists of 15 residues. The germline gives CDR1 MDHEN, CDR2 SYDVKM. V lost 10 bases and J lost 0, with 19 bases in between. CDR3 DNA sequence: TGTGCCACCAGGGTCTCAGGGACAAGCTCCTACGAGCAGTACTTC. This encodes CATRVSGTSSYEQYF. The variable domain in full, with the rest retrieved from reference TRBV28 and TRBJ2-7, is DVKVTQSSRYLVKRTGEKVFLECVQDMDHENMFWYRQDPGLGLRLIYFSYDVKMKEKGDIPEGYSVSREKKERFSLILESASTNQTSMYLCATRVSGTSSYEQYFGPGTRLTVT.

This chain connects TRBV6-2 or TRBV6-3 to TRBJ2-2, with D unresolved. V was clipped by 6 bases and J by 2 bases, with 4 bases between them. The CDR3 loop spans 12 amino acids. The germline CDR1 and CDR2 sequences are MNHEY and SVGEGT. The CDR3 loop reads CASRRNTGELFF. For the CDR3, the DNA is TGTGCCAGCAGGCGAAACACCGGGGAGCTGTTTTTT.

This clonotype was picked up a small number of times. This rearrangement joins TRBV29-1 to TRBJ1-3, with D tentatively TRBD1 (5 bases). Germline assignment: CDR1 SQVTM and CDR2 ANQGSEA. The CDR3 is 11 residues long. The V gene lost 7 bases and the J gene lost 4 bases, with 8 bases spanning the gap. Here the CDR3 DNA reads TGCAGCGCCCACAGGGGAAACACCATATATTTT. Its translation is CSAHRGNTIYF. The complete variable domain, with remaining parts taken from reference TRBV29-1 and TRBJ1-3, reads SAVISQKPSRDICQRGTSLTIQCQVDSQVTMMFWYRQQPGQSLTLIATANQGSEATYESGFVIDKFPISRPNLTFSTLTVSNMSPEDSSIYLCSAHRGNTIYFGEGSWLTVV.

This chain uses TRBV20-1 with TRBJ2-1, with 7 bases matching TRBD1. There are 15 residues in the CDR3. J gave up 1 base and V 4 bases, and 7 bases lay outside the gene matches. Looked up from germline, CDR1 is DFQATT and CDR2 is SNEGSKA (reference sequence). The CDR3 reads CSAKRDRRSYNEQFF. Here the CDR3 DNA reads TGCAGTGCTAAACGGGACAGACGTTCCTACAATGAGCAGTTCTTC.

This rearrangement joins TRBV5-8 to TRBJ2-7; D is possibly TRBD2 (7 bases). This CDR3 comprises 14 residues. Germline V gives CDR1 SGHTS, CDR2 YDEGEE. Trimming pared 4 bases from V and 2 bases from J, leaving 13 bases between. CDR3 residues: CASSVGGDPYEQYF. CDR3 bases: TGTGCCAGCAGCGTAGGGGGGGACCCCTACGAGCAGTACTTC.

This rearrangement joins TRBV19 to TRBJ2-1; D uncertain. Between the trimmed V and J ends, which lost 9 bases and 9 bases, there was a span of 9 bases. The CDR3 loop spans 10 amino acids. Germline V lookup: CDR1 LNHDA, CDR2 SQIVND (reference sequence). The CDR3 region has the DNA TGTGCCAGGATGTTGGGTGAGCAGTTCTTC. Its translation is CARMLGEQFF.

The chain carries TRBV11-2 and TRBJ2-5, with TRBD2 matching 10 bases. V gave up 6 bases and J gave up 3 bases; unmatched junction bases: 10. The CDR3 runs 16 residues. CDR1 and CDR2 (germline): SGHAT, FQNNGV. This chain's CDR3 is CASRKIAGGIEETQYF. CDR3 sequence (DNA): TGTGCCAGCAGGAAAATAGCGGGGGGAATTGAAGAGACCCAGTACTTC.